A single sample is the source of the 11 T cell receptor beta chains below, sequenced in a study of blood T cell repertoires in COVID-19. Generated by immunoSEQ multiplex PCR, the TCRdb table keeps only in-frame clones and is missing some. The table includes roughly 250,000 clones, around 89% detected once. The sample comprised PBMCs or T cells enriched from blood (not recorded which). All receptors come from a woman in her thirties or forties with acute COVID-19.

V usage is TRBV9 and J usage is TRBJ1-6, with TRBD1 identical over 7 bases. This CDR3 is built from 15 residues. Per germline, CDR1 SGDLS and CDR2 YYNGEE. J was trimmed by 5 bases and V by 3 bases; bases with no gene match: 5. The chain's CDR3 is CASSAQGTDNSPLHF. CDR3 DNA sequence: TGTGCCAGCAGCGCACAGGGGACTGATAATTCACCCCTCCACTTT.

Only a few counts were recorded for this clone. This chain links TRBV7-8 with TRBJ1-5, with 7 bases fitting TRBD1. This CDR3 spans 14 amino acids. Per the germline V gene, CDR1 is SGHVS and CDR2 is FQNEAQ. The trim removed 5 bases at V and 11 bases at J, leaving 12 bases unmatched. CDR3 protein: CASSDRDSPWAQHF. The CDR3 DNA reads as TGTGCCAGCAGCGACCGGGACAGCCCCTGGGCCCAGCATTTT.

This chain joins TRBV10-2 and TRBJ2-5; 9 positions agree with TRBD2. With V trimmed by 4 bases and J by 3 bases, 15 bases remained unmatched. Germline V gene sequence: CDR1 WSHSY, CDR2 SAAADI. This CDR3 comprises 18 residues. The CDR3 DNA reads as TGCGCCAGCAGTGCAGGGGTGTTTAGCGGGAGTGGGGAAGAGACCCAGTACTTC. It translates to CASSAGVFSGSGEETQYF.

V gene TRBV6-5 combines with J gene TRBJ2-2, with 11 bases lining up with TRBD2. CDR3 length equals 15 residues. Germline CDR1 is MNHEY and CDR2 is SVGAGI. Unmatched junction bases numbered 0, after V lost 6 bases and J lost 0 bases. The CDR3: CASRTSGANTGELFF. The CDR3 DNA is TGTGCCAGCAGGACTAGCGGGGCGAACACCGGGGAGCTGTTTTTT.

The chain couples TRBV6-5 to TRBJ1-2; 7 nucleotides match TRBD1. Germline V gene lookup returns CDR1 MNHEY and CDR2 SVGAGI. The CDR3 has 14 residues. The ends lost 3 bases at V and 8 bases at J; junction bases unmatched: 9. CDR3 in amino acids: CASSYDRERRGYTF. The DNA for the CDR3 is TGTGCCAGCAGTTATGACAGGGAACGGCGCGGCTACACCTTC.

Of note for this clone: Additional DNA sequences in this sample encode the identical CDR3. The genes are TRBV19 and TRBJ1-5, with TRBD1 identical over 9 bases. This CDR3 has 13 residues. Germline V gene data show CDR1 as LNHDA and CDR2 as SQIVND (reference sequence). Germline trimming cut 4 bases from V and 7 bases from J; bases unmatched to any gene: 2. CDR3 protein: CASSRTGDQPQHF. CDR3 nucleotides: TGTGCCAGTAGTAGGACAGGGGACCAGCCCCAGCATTTT.

V gene TRBV7-2 combines with J gene TRBJ2-1; possibly TRBD2 for D (5 bases). The ends were cut back, 7 bases at V and 11 bases at J, with 18 bases in the middle. The germline gives CDR1 SGHTA, CDR2 FQGNSA. The CDR3 runs 13 residues. CDR3 sequence reads: CASTLKGLPQQFF. The CDR3 DNA reads TGTGCCAGCACCCTCAAAGGACTCCCACAGCAGTTCTTC.

The chain links TRBV28 to TRBJ2-5; tentatively, D is TRBD2 (6 bases). The V end lost 2 bases, the J end lost 1 base, and 17 bases lay between the germline ends. The CDR3 spans 17 residues. Germline V lookup: CDR1 MDHEN, CDR2 SYDVKM. DNA of the CDR3: TGTGCCAGCAGTTTACCCTCGGGTATAGCGGCCCAAGAGACCCAGTACTTC. It specifies CASSLPSGIAAQETQYF. Full variable domain (missing parts from reference TRBV28 and TRBJ2-5): DVKVTQSSRYLVKRTGEKVFLECVQDMDHENMFWYRQDPGLGLRLIYFSYDVKMKEKGDIPEGYSVSREKKERFSLILESASTNQTSMYLCASSLPSGIAAQETQYFGPGTRLLVL.

The gene calls are TRBV7-2 and TRBJ1-5; 11 bases match TRBD1. The CDR3 is 15 amino acids. V shed 5 bases, J shed 6 bases, and the junction held 6 bases outside the gene matches. Germline V gives CDR1 SGHTA, CDR2 FQGNSA. The CDR3 loop is CASSPTGQGGQPQHF. DNA of the CDR3: TGTGCCAGCAGCCCTACGGGACAGGGGGGTCAGCCCCAGCATTTT.

The gene calls are TRBV16 and TRBJ2-5, with a possible D match to TRBD2 (5 bases). Germline-derived CDR1 and CDR2 are KGHSY and FQNENV. The CDR3 length is 14 residues. V shed 0 bases and J shed 3 bases, with 8 bases lying between them. The CDR3 nucleotides read TGTGCCAGCAGCCAATCTAGCGTGAAAGAGACCCAGTACTTC. This gives the protein CASSQSSVKETQYF.

This rearrangement joins TRBV6-4 to TRBJ2-5, with D possibly being TRBD2 (5 bases). CDR1 MRHNA and CDR2 SNTAGT come from the germline V gene. The CDR3 loop spans 13 amino acids. The V end was cut by 0 bases, the J end by 5 bases, with 7 bases between. Here the CDR3 DNA reads TGTGCCAGCAGTGACTCGGCGGGCGAGACCCAGTACTTC. As protein: CASSDSAGETQYF.